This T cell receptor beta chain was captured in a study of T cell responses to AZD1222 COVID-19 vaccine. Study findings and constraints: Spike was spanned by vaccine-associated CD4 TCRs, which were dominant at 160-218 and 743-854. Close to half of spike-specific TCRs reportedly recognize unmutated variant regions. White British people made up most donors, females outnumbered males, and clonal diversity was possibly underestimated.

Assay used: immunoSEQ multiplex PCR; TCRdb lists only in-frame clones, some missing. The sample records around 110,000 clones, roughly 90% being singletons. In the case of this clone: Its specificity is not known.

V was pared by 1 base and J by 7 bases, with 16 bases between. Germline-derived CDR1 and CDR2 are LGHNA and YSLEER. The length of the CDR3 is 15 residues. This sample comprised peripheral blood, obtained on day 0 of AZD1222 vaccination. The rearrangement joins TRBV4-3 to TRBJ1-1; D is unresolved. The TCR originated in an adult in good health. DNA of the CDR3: TGCGCCAGCAGCCAAGGGTCAGAGTTATGGGATGAAGCTTTCTTT. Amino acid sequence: CASSQGSELWDEAFF.